This record concerns one T cell receptor (beta chain) sequence. It lacks a known antigen. No base quality information exists; no much larger clone differs at one position. The germline V gene encodes CDR1 LNHNV and CDR2 YYDKDF (reference sequence). Counted from cysteine to phenylalanine, this CDR3 has 15 amino acids. CDR3 DNA only is kept here, 45 bases in frame from base 1. V is reduced by 6 bases and J by 2 bases, leaving a spacing of 17 bases between them. The data belong to a study of CD8 T cell repertoires and HIV-1 epitope variants (dated by TCRdb to about 2020). Background on the whole study: Twenty-five peptides representing autologous and known Gag and Nef epitope variants were each used to stimulate T cells in separate culture wells. The cultures were grown for less than 11 days in IMDM with gentamicin, and half of the media was changed on days 3 and 7 with IL-2, IL-7 and IL-15 added. T cells were enriched with the EasySep Human T Cell Enrichment Kit and co-cultured with equal numbers of autologous T cell-negative cells as antigen-presenting cells. A CMV, EBV and flu peptide pool, the Ebola AY9 epitope as negative control, and a no-peptide well were included as control conditions. Tested epitopes included three Gag epitope families and Nef HW9 and YT9. An aliquot of 1M T cells was saved as an uncultured baseline condition, separate from the approximately 75 T cell cultures. A total of over 65 T cell cultures were run, with each culture condition done in triplicate except for one peptide, which was done in duplicate.

General findings and caveats noted by the study authors: A handful of clonotypes recognized the Nef KF9 family and one the HW9 family, with no responses to the TAALDMSHF plasma variant. The assay identified only TCR beta chains and indicated proliferation in response to antigen, without indicating T cell function or cytokine profile. Eight to ten antigen-specific TCR beta clonotypes were identified, and five or six of them appeared cross-reactive for autologous or known escape epitope variants.

TCR beta CDR3 regions were sequenced at survey depth on the immunoSEQ platform. The QIAamp DNA micro kit was used to extract genomic DNA from every cultured and uncultured CD8+ T cell population. On the authors' methods: Samples with fewer than 5,000 productive reads were excluded, which removed about 7% of the roughly 75 HIV peptide-stimulated cultures. A MANAFEST web app trimmed sequences to CDR3 and removed nonproductive sequences, CDR3s under 5 amino acids, and those not starting C or ending F/W. To count as antigen-specific, a clonotype had to be expanded in at least 2 of 3 replicates compared with the no-peptide control at FDR 0.01, and only within one epitope family. A frequency at least fivefold higher than in wells stimulated with peptides from other epitope families was additionally required for specific clonotypes. TCRdb obtained this table from immuneACCESS and retained in-frame rearrangements with V and J assigned. These tables miss some clones; where compared with another copy, unresolved V genes account for less than half of the shortfall, and the remainder is unexplained. V, J and clone size are those of that table, while D and trimming were read from the DNA. This sample holds roughly 5,000 clones; 70% were observed only once. The ten top clones hold 42% of the sample.

The EasySep Human CD8+ T Cell Enrichment Kit was used on day 10 to isolate CD8+ T cells from every culture. The sequence is built from TRBV15 and TRBJ2-7; tentative D gene TRBD1, with 6 bases matching. This TCR was recovered from a male donor with HIV. Sequencing was done on a sample of cultured CD8+ T cells derived from PBMCs. The CDR3 region: CATSREQGAPYEQYF. The DNA sequence follows: TGTGCCACCAGTCGTGAACAGGGTGCCCCCTACGAGCAGTACTTC.